These 7 T cell receptor beta chains originate from one sample sequenced in a study of blood T cell repertoires in COVID-19. Clones were sequenced by immunoSEQ multiplex PCR, and TCRdb holds only the in-frame ones, with some missing. Of a few hundred thousand clones in the sample, about 84% were seen once. The sequenced material came from PBMCs or T cells enriched from blood (not recorded which). These receptors all come from a man in his thirties or forties with acute COVID-19.

The sample holds one count of this clone. The chain is built from TRBV14 and TRBJ1-2; 7 bases agree with TRBD1. V lost 5 bases and J lost 5; bases outside the gene matches: 8. The CDR3 length is 14 residues. Germline V CDR1 and CDR2: SGHDN, FVKESK. CDR3 loop: CASSELGQLYGYTF. DNA for the CDR3: TGTGCCAGCAGCGAATTGGGACAGCTTTATGGCTACACCTTC.

This chain uses TRBV7-3 with TRBJ2-7; D might be TRBD2 (6 bases). Trimming left V 3 bases short and J 7 bases short, with 10 bases between. Per germline, CDR1 SGHTA and CDR2 FQGTGA. CDR3 length: 12 residues. The CDR3 DNA reads TGTGCCAGCAGCTTCATGGGGGGTGAGCAGTACTTC. As protein: CASSFMGGEQYF.

In nucleotides, the CDR3 is TGTGCCAGCAGTTTCTTTACAGATACGCAGTATTTT. Translating it yields CASSFFTDTQYF. The chain is built from TRBV28 and TRBJ2-3, with D hard to call. Between the trimmed V and J ends, which lost 3 bases and 3 bases, there was a span of 4 bases. Germline-derived CDR1 and CDR2 are MDHEN and SYDVKM. This CDR3 is built from 12 residues. Full variable domain (remainder filled in from reference TRBV28 and TRBJ2-3): DVKVTQSSRYLVKRTGEKVFLECVQDMDHENMFWYRQDPGLGLRLIYFSYDVKMKEKGDIPEGYSVSREKKERFSLILESASTNQTSMYLCASSFFTDTQYFGPGTRLTVL.

V is TRBV6-5 and J is TRBJ1-6; D might be TRBD1 (6 bases). The CDR3 is 14 amino acids. CDR1 MNHEY and CDR2 SVGAGI come from the germline V gene. V was pared by 8 bases and J by 5 bases, with 13 bases between. The CDR3 region has the DNA TGTGCCAGCCAGGGGACCCTTGATAATTCACCCCTCCACTTT. Protein: CASQGTLDNSPLHF.

The rearrangement links TRBV27 to TRBJ1-1; a possible D gene is TRBD1 (6 bases). CDR1 and CDR2 (germline): MNHEY, SMNVEV (reference sequence). The CDR3 runs to 15 residues. Trimming left V 2 bases short and J 4 bases short, with 14 bases between. The CDR3 DNA sequence: TGTGCCAGCAGTTTAAACAGGGTCATCAGCACTGAAGCTTTCTTT. Translated, it gives CASSLNRVISTEAFF.

The table lists this clone with a count of one. This sequence joins TRBV28 and TRBJ2-7, with 10 bases aligning to TRBD1. Germline CDR1 MDHEN, CDR2 SYDVKM. The CDR3 length is 17 residues. J gave up 0 bases and V 6 bases, and 11 bases lay outside the gene matches. The CDR3 loop is CASSSLFRTGGSYEQYF. The CDR3 DNA reads as TGTGCCAGCAGCAGCCTCTTTCGGACAGGGGGCTCCTACGAGCAGTACTTC. The full variable domain, in which reference TRBV28 and TRBJ2-7 provide the parts outside the CDR3, is DVKVTQSSRYLVKRTGEKVFLECVQDMDHENMFWYRQDPGLGLRLIYFSYDVKMKEKGDIPEGYSVSREKKERFSLILESASTNQTSMYLCASSSLFRTGGSYEQYFGPGTRLTVT.

The V call is TRBV7-2, the J call TRBJ2-1; 8 bases map to TRBD2. This CDR3 comprises 14 residues. Germline assignment: CDR1 SGHTA and CDR2 FQGNSA. V trimming: 4 bases; J trimming: 3 bases; junction bases outside the gene matches: 2. CDR3 amino acids: CASSSGLGYNEQFF. CDR3 DNA: TGTGCCAGCAGCTCGGGACTAGGCTACAATGAGCAGTTCTTC.